Listed here are 10 T cell receptor beta chains from one sample, sequenced in a study of PD-1 blockade in classical Hodgkin lymphoma. Time point denoted: cycle 4 day 1 (C4D1), after 5 to 7 weeks of nivolumab. Every one of the patients relapsed after autologous stem cell transplantation (brentuximab vedotin exposure was variable). Sequencing was performed with immunoSEQ multiplex PCR; in TCRdb, only in-frame clones are kept and a portion is missing. The table records over 85,000 clones, about nine tenths of them present only once. The source material was peripheral blood mononuclear cells (PBMCs), sampled before the fourth cycle of nivolumab. The receptors here all came from a human donor with classical Hodgkin lymphoma.

The chain couples TRBV7-8 to TRBJ1-2; D call uncertain. CDR1 and CDR2 from the germline V gene are SGHVS and FQNEAQ. V was cut by 5 bases and J by 2 bases, with 21 bases left in between. The CDR3 runs to 17 residues. In DNA, the CDR3 is TGTGCCAGCAGCCCCCCGAGGGAAGGGATTGGGAACTATGGCTACACCTTC. Protein product: CASSPPREGIGNYGYTF.

V usage is TRBV6-5 and J usage is TRBJ1-5, with TRBD1 as a possible D gene (5 bases). Germline lookup yields CDR1 MNHEY and CDR2 SVGAGI. The ends were cut back, 5 bases at V and 2 bases at J, with 7 bases in the middle. The CDR3 runs 13 residues. The CDR3 reads CASSGHRNQPQHF. CDR3 coding DNA: TGTGCCAGCAGTGGACACCGCAATCAGCCCCAGCATTTT.

This chain uses TRBV6-5 with TRBJ2-7; a possible D gene is TRBD2 (5 bases). Trimming left V 2 bases short and J 3 bases short, with 8 bases between. The CDR3 contains 13 residues. Germline V gene sequence: CDR1 MNHEY, CDR2 SVGAGI. This chain's CDR3 is CASSYRGNYEQYF. The DNA for the CDR3 is TGTGCCAGCAGTTACAGAGGGAACTACGAGCAGTACTTC.

V gene TRBV6-6 combines with J gene TRBJ2-7, with 7 bases matching TRBD2. The germline CDR1 and CDR2 sequences are MNHNY and SVGAGI (reference sequence). V dropped 2 bases and J dropped 5; count of bases not matched to a gene: 3. This CDR3 is 13 amino acids long. CDR3 residues: CASSYRGGDEQYF. DNA of the CDR3: TGTGCCAGCAGTTACCGGGGAGGGGACGAGCAGTACTTC.

This chain links TRBV7-6 with TRBJ2-7; D not certain. Per the germline V gene, CDR1 is SGHVS and CDR2 is FNYEAQ. The CDR3 is made up of 14 amino acids. The germline V and J ends were trimmed by 4 bases and 0 bases, with 10 bases remaining between them. In DNA form, the CDR3 reads TGTGCCAGCAGCTCGAGCGCGAGCTCCTACGAGCAGTACTTC. Translated: CASSSSASSYEQYF.

Here the CDR3 reads CASSSTGQGPYEQYF. CDR3 bases: TGTGCCAGCAGCTCCACGGGACAGGGTCCCTACGAGCAGTACTTC. This chain joins TRBV7-9 and TRBJ2-7, with 9 bases matching TRBD1. V was clipped by 4 bases and J by 2 bases; unmatched bases: 6. This CDR3 has 15 residues. The V gene's germline CDR1 is SEHNR and CDR2 FQNEAQ (reference sequence).

V and J are TRBV12-5 and TRBJ2-1; no clear D. V gave up 5 bases and J gave up 9 bases, with 11 bases separating them. Germline V gene lookup returns CDR1 LGHNT and CDR2 FRNRAP. CDR3 length equals 12 residues. The CDR3 DNA follows: TGTGCTAGTGGTACCCCACTCGGTGAGCAGTTCTTC. This encodes CASGTPLGEQFF. Looking up the rest from reference TRBV12-5 and TRBJ2-1 gives the full variable domain: DARVTQTPRHKVTEMGQEVTMRCQPILGHNTVFWYRQTMMQGLELLAYFRNRAPLDDSGMPKDRFSAEMPDATLATLKIQPSEPRDSAVYFCASGTPLGEQFFGPGTRLTVL.

In this sample, this clone turned up once. This chain uses TRBV4-3 with TRBJ2-3; a possible D gene is TRBD1 (6 bases). With 3 bases removed from V and 3 bases from J, the gap between germline ends came to 7 bases. In germline, CDR1 is LGHNA, CDR2 YSLEER. This CDR3 spans 13 amino acids. The CDR3 region is CASSQGATDTQYF. In DNA, the CDR3 is TGCGCCAGCAGCCAGGGGGCTACAGATACGCAGTATTTT.

The chain is built from TRBV19 and TRBJ2-7, with D unclear. This CDR3 contains 13 residues. V gave up 3 bases and J gave up 3 bases, with 9 bases separating them. From germline, CDR1 is LNHDA and CDR2 SQIVND (reference sequence). CDR3 in amino acids: CASSIGVYYEQYF. The CDR3 nucleotides read TGTGCCAGTAGTATCGGCGTATACTACGAGCAGTACTTC.

In this sample, this clone turned up a few times. The rearrangement joins TRBV27 to TRBJ2-7; D gene unclear. CDR1 and CDR2 from the germline V gene are MNHEY and SMNVEV (reference sequence). The CDR3 contains 15 residues. Trimming left V 5 bases short and J 6 bases short, with 20 bases between. CDR3 in DNA: TGTGCCAGCAGTCCCCTTTTAGGGTCGGGCTCCGAGCAGTACTTC. Protein sequence: CASSPLLGSGSEQYF.